This T cell receptor beta chain appears in the sequencing data of a study of T cell clonotyping in hematopoietic cell transplantation. Findings and limits, study-wide: Broader posttransplant TCR repertoire diversity was predicted by graft donor and pretransplant recipient Inverse Simpson Index values. After transplant, recipient diversity fell while pathologically expanded clonotypes grew through day 180.

With regard to this clone: What it recognizes is unknown.

Libraries were prepared by immunoSEQ multiplex PCR; TCRdb keeps only in-frame clonotypes and omits some of them. The sample includes roughly 40,000 clones, around 96% seen only once; the top ten take roughly 0.9%. The TCR sequence derives from a man aged 25 to 40 in good health. Some clones in this sample may be carry-over from other donors' samples. Sequenced input: peripheral blood mononuclear cells.

The CDR3 DNA reads TGTGCCAGCAGTTACTCTCCGGGGAGTACAGATACGCAGTATTTT. Its protein product is CASSYSPGSTDTQYF. The V gene is TRBV6-5, the J gene TRBJ2-3, with D perhaps matching TRBD2 (5 bases). This CDR3 is 15 amino acids long. Trimming cost V 0 bases and J 3 bases, with 10 bases left between them. CDR1 is MNHEY and CDR2 is SVGAGI in the germline V gene.